Described below is a single T cell receptor beta chain sequence and its context. These data come from a study of shared clonotypes between healthy human individuals. Positive CCR7 selection of CD45RO-negative cells yielded the naive CD8 cells, and terminally differentiated effector memory CD45RA+ cells were excluded. TCRdb's table, derived via immunoSEQ multiplex PCR, lists solely in-frame clones and lacks some. The data show about 820,000 clones, with almost 95% seen just once and 24% held by the top ten. Material: naive CD8+ T cells sorted from blood. This TCR derives from a man younger than 45 in good health.

DNA for the CDR3: TGTGCCATCGGTAAAACAGGGGCGCTTGGAGAAAAACTGTTTTTT. Its protein is CAIGKTGALGEKLFF. The chain uses TRBV10-3 and TRBJ1-4; 7 bases match TRBD1. The germline gives CDR1 ENHRY, CDR2 SYGVKD. CDR3 length equals 15 residues. Trimming took 8 bases from V and 8 from J; bases not matched to a gene: 14.